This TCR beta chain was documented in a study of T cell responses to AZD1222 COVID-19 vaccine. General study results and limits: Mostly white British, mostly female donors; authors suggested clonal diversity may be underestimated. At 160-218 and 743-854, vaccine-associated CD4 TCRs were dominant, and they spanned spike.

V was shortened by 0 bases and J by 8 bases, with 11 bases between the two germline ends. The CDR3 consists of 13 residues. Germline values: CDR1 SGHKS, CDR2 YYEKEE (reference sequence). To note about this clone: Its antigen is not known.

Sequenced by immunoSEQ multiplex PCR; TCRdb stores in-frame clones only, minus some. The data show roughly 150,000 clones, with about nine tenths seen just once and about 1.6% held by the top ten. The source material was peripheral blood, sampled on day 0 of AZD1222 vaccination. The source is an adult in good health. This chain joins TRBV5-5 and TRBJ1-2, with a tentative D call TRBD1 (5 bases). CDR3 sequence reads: CASSLDPGWGYTF. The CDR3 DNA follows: TGTGCCAGCAGCTTGGACCCAGGGTGGGGCTACACCTTC.